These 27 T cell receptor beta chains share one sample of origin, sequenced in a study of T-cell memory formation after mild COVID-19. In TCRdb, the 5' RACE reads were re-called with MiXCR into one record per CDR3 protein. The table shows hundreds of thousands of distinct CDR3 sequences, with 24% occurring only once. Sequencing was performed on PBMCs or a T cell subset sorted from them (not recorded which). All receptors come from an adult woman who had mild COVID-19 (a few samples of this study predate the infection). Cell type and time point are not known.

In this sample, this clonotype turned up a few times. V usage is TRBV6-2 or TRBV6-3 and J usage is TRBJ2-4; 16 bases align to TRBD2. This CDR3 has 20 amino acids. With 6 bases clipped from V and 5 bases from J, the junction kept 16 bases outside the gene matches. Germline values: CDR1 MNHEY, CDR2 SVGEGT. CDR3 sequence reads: CASRGSGTSGRAVVENIQYF. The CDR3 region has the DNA TGTGCCAGCAGGGGTTCTGGGACTAGCGGGAGGGCAGTTGTCGAAAACATTCAGTACTTC.

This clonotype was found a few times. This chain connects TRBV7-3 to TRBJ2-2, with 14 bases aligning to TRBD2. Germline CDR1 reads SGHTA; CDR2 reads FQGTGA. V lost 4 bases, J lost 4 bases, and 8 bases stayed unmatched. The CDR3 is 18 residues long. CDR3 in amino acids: CASSSGVGLAGVTGELFF. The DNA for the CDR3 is TGTGCCAGCAGCTCCGGGGTGGGACTAGCGGGAGTCACCGGGGAGCTGTTTTTT. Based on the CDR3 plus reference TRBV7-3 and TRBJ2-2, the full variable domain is GAGVSQTPSNKVTEKGKYVELRCDPISGHTALYWYRQSLGQGPEFLIYFQGTGAADDSGLPNDRFFAVRPEGSVSTLKIQRTERGDSAVYLCASSSGVGLAGVTGELFFGEGSRLTVL.

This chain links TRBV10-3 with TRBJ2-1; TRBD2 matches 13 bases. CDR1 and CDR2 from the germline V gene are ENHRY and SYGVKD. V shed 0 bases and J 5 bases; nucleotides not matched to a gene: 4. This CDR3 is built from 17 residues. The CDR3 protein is CAISESFGTSGDNEQFF. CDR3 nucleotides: TGTGCCATCAGTGAGTCGTTTGGGACTAGCGGGGACAATGAGCAGTTCTTC.

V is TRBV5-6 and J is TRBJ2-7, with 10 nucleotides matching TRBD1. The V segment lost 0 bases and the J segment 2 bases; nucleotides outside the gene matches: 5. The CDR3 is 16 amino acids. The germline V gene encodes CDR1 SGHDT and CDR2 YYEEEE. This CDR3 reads CASSLVGDRGPYEQYF. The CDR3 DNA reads TGTGCCAGCAGCTTGGTGGGGGACAGGGGTCCCTACGAGCAGTACTTC.

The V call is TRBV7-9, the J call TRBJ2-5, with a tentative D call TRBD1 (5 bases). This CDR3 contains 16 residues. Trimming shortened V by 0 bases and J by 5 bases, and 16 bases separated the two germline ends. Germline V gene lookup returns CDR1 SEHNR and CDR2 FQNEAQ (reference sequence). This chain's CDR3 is CASSLAAYLTAETQYF. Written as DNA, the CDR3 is TGTGCCAGCAGCTTAGCGGCCTACCTGACAGCCGAGACCCAGTACTTC.

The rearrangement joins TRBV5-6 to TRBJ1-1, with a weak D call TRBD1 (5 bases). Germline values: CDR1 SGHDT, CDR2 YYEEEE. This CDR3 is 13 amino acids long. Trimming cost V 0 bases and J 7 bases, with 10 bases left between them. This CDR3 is CASSLGTQREAFF. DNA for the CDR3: TGTGCCAGCAGCTTGGGGACACAGCGTGAAGCTTTCTTT.

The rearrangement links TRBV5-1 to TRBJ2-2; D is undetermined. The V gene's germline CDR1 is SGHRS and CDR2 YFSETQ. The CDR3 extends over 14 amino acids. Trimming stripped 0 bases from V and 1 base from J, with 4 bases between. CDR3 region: CASSLAENTGELFF. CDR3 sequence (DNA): TGCGCCAGCAGCTTGGCGGAGAACACCGGGGAGCTGTTTTTT.

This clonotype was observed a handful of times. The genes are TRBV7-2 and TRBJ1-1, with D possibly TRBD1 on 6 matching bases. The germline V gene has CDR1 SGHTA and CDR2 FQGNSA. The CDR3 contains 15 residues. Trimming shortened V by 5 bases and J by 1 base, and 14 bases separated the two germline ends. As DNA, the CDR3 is TGTGCCAGCAGCCTACAGGGACGGGGGAACACTGAAGCTTTCTTT. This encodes CASSLQGRGNTEAFF.

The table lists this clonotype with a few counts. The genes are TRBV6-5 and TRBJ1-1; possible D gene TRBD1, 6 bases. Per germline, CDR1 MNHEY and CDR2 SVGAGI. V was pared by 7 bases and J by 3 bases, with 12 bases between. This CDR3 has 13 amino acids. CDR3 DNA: TGTGCCAGCATGGGGGGCTTTTACACTGAAGCTTTCTTT. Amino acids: CASMGGFYTEAFF.

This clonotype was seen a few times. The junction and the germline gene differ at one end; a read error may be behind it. In DNA, the CDR3 is TGTGCCAGCAGCTCAGCCCTACTTGGGACGCCGGATTTT. Translating it yields CASSSALLGTPDF. The chain is built from TRBV7-9 and TRBJ2-3; the D gene could be TRBD1 or TRBD2 (5 bases each). The germline V gene has CDR1 SEHNR and CDR2 FQNEAQ (reference sequence). The CDR3 length is 13 residues.

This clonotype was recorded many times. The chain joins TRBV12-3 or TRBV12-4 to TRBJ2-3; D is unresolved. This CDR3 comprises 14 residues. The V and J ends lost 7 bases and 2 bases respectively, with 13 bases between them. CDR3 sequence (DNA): TGTGCCAGCACCTTGGGCTCGAACACAGATACGCAGTATTTT. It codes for CASTLGSNTDTQYF.

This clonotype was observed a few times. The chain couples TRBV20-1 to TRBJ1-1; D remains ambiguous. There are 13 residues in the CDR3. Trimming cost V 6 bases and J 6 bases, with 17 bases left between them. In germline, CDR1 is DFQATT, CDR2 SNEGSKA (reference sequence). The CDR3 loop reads CSAPGEGGPEAFF. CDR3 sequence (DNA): TGCAGTGCCCCAGGCGAGGGAGGCCCTGAAGCTTTCTTT.

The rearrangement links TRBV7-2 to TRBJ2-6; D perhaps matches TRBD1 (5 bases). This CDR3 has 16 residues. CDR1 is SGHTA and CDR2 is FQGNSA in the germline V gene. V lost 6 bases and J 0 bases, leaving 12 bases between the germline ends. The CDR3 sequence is CASRPPGISGANVLTF. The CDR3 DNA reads TGTGCCAGCAGGCCGCCAGGGATCTCTGGGGCCAACGTCCTGACTTTC.

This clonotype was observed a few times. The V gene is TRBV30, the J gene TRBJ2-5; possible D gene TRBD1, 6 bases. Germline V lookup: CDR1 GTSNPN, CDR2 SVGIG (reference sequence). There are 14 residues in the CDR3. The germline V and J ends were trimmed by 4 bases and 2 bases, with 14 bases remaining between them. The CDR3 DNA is TGTGCCTGGAAGGTACAAGGGGGACAAGAGACCCAGTACTTC. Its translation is CAWKVQGGQETQYF.

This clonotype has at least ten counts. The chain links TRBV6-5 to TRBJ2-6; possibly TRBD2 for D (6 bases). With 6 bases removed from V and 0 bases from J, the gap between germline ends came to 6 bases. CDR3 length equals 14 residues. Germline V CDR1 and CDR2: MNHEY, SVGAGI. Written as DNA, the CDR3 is TGTGCCAGCAGCGGGGGCTCTGGGGCCAACGTCCTGACTTTC. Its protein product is CASSGGSGANVLTF.

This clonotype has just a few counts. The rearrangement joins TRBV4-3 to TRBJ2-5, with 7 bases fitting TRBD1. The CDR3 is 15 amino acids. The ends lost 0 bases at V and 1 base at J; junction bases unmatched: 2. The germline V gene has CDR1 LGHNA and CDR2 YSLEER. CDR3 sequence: CASSQDRTGQETQYF. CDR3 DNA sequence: TGCGCCAGCAGCCAAGATAGGACAGGCCAAGAGACCCAGTACTTC.

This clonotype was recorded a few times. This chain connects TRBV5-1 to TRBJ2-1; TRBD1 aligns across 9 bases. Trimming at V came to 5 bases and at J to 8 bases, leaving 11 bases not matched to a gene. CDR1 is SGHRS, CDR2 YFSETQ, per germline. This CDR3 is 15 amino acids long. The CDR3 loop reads CASSSPGQGGDEQFF. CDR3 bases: TGCGCCAGCAGTTCCCCGGGACAGGGCGGCGATGAGCAGTTCTTC.

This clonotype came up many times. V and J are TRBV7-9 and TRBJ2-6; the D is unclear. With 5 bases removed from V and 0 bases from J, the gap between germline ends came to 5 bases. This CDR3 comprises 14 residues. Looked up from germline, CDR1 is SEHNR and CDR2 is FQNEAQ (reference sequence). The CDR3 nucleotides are TGTGCCAGCAGCCGGAGCTCTGGGGCCAACGTCCTGACTTTC. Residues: CASSRSSGANVLTF.

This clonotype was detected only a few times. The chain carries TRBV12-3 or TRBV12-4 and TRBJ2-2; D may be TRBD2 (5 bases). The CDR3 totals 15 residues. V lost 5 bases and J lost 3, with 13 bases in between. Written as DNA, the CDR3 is TGTGCCAGCAGTCCGAGTGGGAGACACACCGGGGAGCTGTTTTTT. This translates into CASSPSGRHTGELFF.

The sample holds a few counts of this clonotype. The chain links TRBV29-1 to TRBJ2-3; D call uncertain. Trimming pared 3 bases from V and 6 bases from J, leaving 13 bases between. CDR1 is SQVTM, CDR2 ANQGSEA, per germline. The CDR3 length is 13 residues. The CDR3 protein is CSVEAGQADTQYF. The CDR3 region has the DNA TGCAGCGTTGAGGCCGGCCAGGCTGATACGCAGTATTTT.

The CDR3 here is CASSLGQGRNSPLHF. CDR3 nucleotide sequence: TGTGCCAGCAGCCTCGGACAGGGGAGGAATTCACCCCTCCACTTT. The genes are TRBV11-2 and TRBJ1-6; 9 bases line up with TRBD1. Germline CDR1 SGHAT, CDR2 FQNNGV. With V trimmed by 5 bases and J by 7 bases, 6 bases remained unmatched. The CDR3 has 15 amino acids.

The CDR3 bases are TGCGCCAGCAGCTCACCGGGACAGGGGGCGCAGGCCACTGAAGCTTTCTTT. Translated: CASSSPGQGAQATEAFF. This sequence joins TRBV5-1 and TRBJ1-1; 12 nucleotides align to TRBD1. The CDR3 is 17 amino acids. V shed 3 bases and J 4 bases; nucleotides not matched to a gene: 10. Germline-derived CDR1 and CDR2 are SGHRS and YFSETQ.

Here the CDR3 DNA reads TGTGCCAGCAGCTTGGCCAGTGAGGGTGTGGAGACCCAGTACTTC. Encoded protein: CASSLASEGVETQYF. The rearrangement links TRBV5-4 to TRBJ2-5, with D perhaps matching TRBD2 (5 bases). Germline-derived CDR1 and CDR2 are SGHNT and YYREEE (reference sequence). V was shortened by 0 bases and J by 5 bases, with 14 bases between the two germline ends. The CDR3 is made up of 15 amino acids.

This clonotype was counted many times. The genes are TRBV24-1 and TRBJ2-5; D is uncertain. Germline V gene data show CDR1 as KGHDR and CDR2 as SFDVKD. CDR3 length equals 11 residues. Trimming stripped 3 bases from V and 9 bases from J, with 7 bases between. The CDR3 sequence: CATSDGDPQYF. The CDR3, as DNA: TGTGCCACCAGTGATGGGGATCCCCAGTACTTC.

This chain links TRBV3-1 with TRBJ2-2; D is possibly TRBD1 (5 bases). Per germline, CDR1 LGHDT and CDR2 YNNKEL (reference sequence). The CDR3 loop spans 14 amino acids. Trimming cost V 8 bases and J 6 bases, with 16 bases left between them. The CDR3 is CASRLLNRPGELFF. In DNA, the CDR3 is TGTGCCAGCCGCCTCCTAAACAGGCCCGGGGAGCTGTTTTTT.

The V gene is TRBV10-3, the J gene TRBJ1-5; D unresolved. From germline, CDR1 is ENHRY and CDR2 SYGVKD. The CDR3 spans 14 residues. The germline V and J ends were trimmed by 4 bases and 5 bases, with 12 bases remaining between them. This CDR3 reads CAISAPQTYQPQHF. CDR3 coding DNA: TGTGCCATCAGTGCCCCACAGACCTATCAGCCCCAGCATTTT.

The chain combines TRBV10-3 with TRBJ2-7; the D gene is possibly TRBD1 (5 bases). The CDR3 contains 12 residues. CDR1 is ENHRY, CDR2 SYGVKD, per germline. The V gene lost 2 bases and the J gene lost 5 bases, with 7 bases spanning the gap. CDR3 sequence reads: CAISEGADEQYF. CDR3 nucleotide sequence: TGTGCCATCAGTGAGGGGGCGGACGAGCAGTACTTC.